Given below is one T cell receptor (beta chain) in context. The data were taken from a study of blood T cell repertoires in COVID-19. As for the study in general: The cDNA or gDNA used as material had been derived from T cells, B-cell-depleted T cells, or PBMCs.

Clinical histories supplied by participants themselves formed the basis of cohort assignment. Before being deemed recovered, Cohort 3 donors had two negative PCRs, clearance, or symptom resolution. The V gene's germline CDR1 is MNHEY and CDR2 SVGEGT. The ends were cut back, 4 bases at V and 5 bases at J, with 9 bases in the middle. The CDR3 extends over 13 amino acids. Clones were read by immunoSEQ multiplex PCR, and TCRdb kept only the in-frame ones, dropping some. The sample contains 200,000 to 250,000 clones, 88% of which appear only once. The sequence came from a woman between 25 and 40 years old who had recovered from COVID-19. The sample comprised PBMCs or T cells enriched from blood (not recorded which). The chain recombines TRBV6-2 or TRBV6-3 with TRBJ2-1; D is perhaps TRBD1 (6 bases). CDR3: CASSWGHHNEQFF. The DNA of the CDR3 is TGTGCCAGCAGTTGGGGGCACCACAATGAGCAGTTCTTC.